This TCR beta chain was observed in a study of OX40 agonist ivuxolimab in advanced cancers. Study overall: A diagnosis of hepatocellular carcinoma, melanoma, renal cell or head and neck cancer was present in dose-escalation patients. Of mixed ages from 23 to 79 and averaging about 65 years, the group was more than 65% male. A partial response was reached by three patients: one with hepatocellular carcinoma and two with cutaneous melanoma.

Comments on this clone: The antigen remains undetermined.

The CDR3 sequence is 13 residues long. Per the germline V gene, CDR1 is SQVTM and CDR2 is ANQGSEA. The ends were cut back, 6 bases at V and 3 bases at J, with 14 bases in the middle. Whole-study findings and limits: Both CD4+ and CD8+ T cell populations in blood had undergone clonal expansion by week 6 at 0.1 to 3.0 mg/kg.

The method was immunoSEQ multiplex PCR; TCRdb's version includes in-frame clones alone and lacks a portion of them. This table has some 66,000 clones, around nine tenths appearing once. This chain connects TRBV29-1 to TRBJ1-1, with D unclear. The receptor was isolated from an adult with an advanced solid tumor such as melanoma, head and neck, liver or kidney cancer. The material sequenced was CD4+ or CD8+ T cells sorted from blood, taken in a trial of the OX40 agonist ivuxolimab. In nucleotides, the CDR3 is TGCAGCGTCCACGGGCGGGTCTACACTGAAGCTTTCTTT. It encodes CSVHGRVYTEAFF.